This TCR beta chain appears in the sequencing data of a study of blood T cells in healthy people across ages. Comment on this clonotype: Its antigen is as yet unknown.

Using a J-beta primer mix together with a sample-barcoded 5' primer, a second PCR was run for roughly 7 to 11 cycles. Each cDNA molecule carried a tag from a template-switch adaptor that contained 12 random nucleotides. TCRdb fed the 5' RACE reads into MiXCR, producing one record per CDR3 protein. Of hundreds of thousands of distinct CDR3 sequences listed, more than 40% are singletons. Germline assignment: CDR1 SGHTA and CDR2 FQGNSA. The CDR3 totals 14 residues. V shed 5 bases and J shed 4 bases, with 11 bases lying between them. Broader study findings: With unsorted PBMCs, a conclusive comparison of naive versus antigen-experienced cells was not possible.

The TCR comes from a man in his 60s in good health. Material for sequencing was blood. This chain uses TRBV7-2 with TRBJ2-2; D not certain. The CDR3 sequence is CASSRVASTGELFF. The CDR3 nucleotides read TGTGCCAGCAGCAGGGTAGCATCCACCGGGGAGCTGTTTTTT.